This TCR beta chain was sequenced during a study of blood T cells in healthy people across ages. Study-level information: About one barcoded beta molecule per two T cells came from capture by template switching.

A second PCR, run for about 7 to 11 cycles, used a sample-barcoded 5' primer plus a J-beta primer mix. Via MiXCR, TCRdb re-called the 5' RACE reads, giving one row per CDR3 protein. The table lists approximately 600,000 distinct CDR3 sequences, 45% to 65% of them singletons. This CDR3 has 11 amino acids. The germline CDR1 and CDR2 sequences are DFQATT and SNEGSKA (reference sequence). Deletions cut 6 bases from V and 3 bases from J, with 8 bases between. Study-wide results and limits: TCR beta diversity, measured per million T cells, fell in a roughly linear way with age. A greater number of naive CD4+ cells and higher diversity distinguished long-lived donors from aged donors.

Comments on this clonotype: The antigen is undetermined.

This receptor was obtained from a man aged 55-75 years in good health. Sequencing input: blood. The genes are TRBV20-1 and TRBJ1-2; D remains unclear. The CDR3 loop reads CSARAYYGYTF. The CDR3 DNA follows: TGCAGTGCCCGGGCCTACTATGGCTACACCTTC.